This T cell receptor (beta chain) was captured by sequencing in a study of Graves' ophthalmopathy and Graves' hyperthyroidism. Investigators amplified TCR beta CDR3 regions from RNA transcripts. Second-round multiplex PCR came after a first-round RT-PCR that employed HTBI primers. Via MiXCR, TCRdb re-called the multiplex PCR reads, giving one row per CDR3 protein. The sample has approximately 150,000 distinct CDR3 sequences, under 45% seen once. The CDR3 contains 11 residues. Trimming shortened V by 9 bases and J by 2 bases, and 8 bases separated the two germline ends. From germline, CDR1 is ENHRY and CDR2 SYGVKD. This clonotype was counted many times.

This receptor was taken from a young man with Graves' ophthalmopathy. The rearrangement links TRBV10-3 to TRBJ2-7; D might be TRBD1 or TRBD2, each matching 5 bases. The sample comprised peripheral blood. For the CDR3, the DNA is TGTGCCATTCAGGGAGCCTACGAGCAGTACTTC. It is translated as CAIQGAYEQYF.